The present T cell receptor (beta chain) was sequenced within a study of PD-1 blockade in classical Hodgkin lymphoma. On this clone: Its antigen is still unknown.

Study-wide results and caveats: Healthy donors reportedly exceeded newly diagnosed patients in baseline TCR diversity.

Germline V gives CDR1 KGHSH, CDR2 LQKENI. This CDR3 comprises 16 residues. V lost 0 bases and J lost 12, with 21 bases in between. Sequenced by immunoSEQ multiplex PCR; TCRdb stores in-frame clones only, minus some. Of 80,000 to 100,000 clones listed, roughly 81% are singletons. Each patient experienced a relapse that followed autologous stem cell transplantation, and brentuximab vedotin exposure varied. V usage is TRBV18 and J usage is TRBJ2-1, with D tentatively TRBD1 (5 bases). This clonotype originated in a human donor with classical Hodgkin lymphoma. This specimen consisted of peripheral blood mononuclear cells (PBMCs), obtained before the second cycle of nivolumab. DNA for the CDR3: TGTGCCAGCTCACCACCGGCCAGGGCCGAGTACTTCCCGCAGTTCTTC. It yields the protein CASSPPARAEYFPQFF.